The 15 T cell receptor beta chains below come from one sample, sequenced in a study of control samples from healthy donors and cancer patients. Assay used: immunoSEQ multiplex PCR; TCRdb lists only in-frame clones, some missing. The sample has roughly 80,000 clones; 92% are singletons. The specimen sequenced was blood. These receptors all come from a woman aged 60-75 years in good health.

This chain uses TRBV6-1 with TRBJ2-5; D gene unclear. Trimming removed 3 bases from V and 7 bases from J, with 6 bases in between. Germline V gives CDR1 MNHNS, CDR2 SASEGT. The length of the CDR3 is 11 residues. This chain's CDR3 is CASSESTTQYF. CDR3 in DNA: TGTGCCAGCAGTGAGAGTACGACCCAGTACTTC.

The chain combines TRBV28 with TRBJ2-3; 8 nucleotides agree with TRBD1. The germline V gene has CDR1 MDHEN and CDR2 SYDVKM. Losses at the gene ends were 6 bases for V and 6 bases for J; bases not matched to a gene: 11. This CDR3 comprises 15 residues. CDR3: CASRQPGQGADTQYF. CDR3 bases: TGTGCCAGCAGACAACCCGGACAGGGTGCCGATACGCAGTATTTT.

The chain links TRBV7-2 to TRBJ1-2; 9 nucleotides align to TRBD1. The CDR3 length is 14 residues. Germline V gene data show CDR1 as SGHTA and CDR2 as FQGNSA. V lost 5 bases and J lost 2; bases outside the gene matches: 3. CDR3 loop: CASSPGQGNYGYTF. CDR3 DNA: TGTGCCAGCAGCCCGGGACAGGGAAACTATGGCTACACCTTC.

This clone was found once. The J gene is TRBJ2-3, the V gene TRBV9; tentatively, D is TRBD1 (6 bases). Germline V gives CDR1 SGDLS, CDR2 YYNGEE. V lost 6 bases and J 4 bases, leaving 15 bases between the germline ends. CDR3 size: 14 residues. CDR3 sequence (DNA): TGTGCCAGCACCCTTTCAGGGGTTCCAGATACGCAGTATTTT. The encoded protein is CASTLSGVPDTQYF.

Of note for this clone: The sample carries other DNA sequences with the same CDR3. The V and J genes are TRBV9 and TRBJ2-5; no clear D. The CDR3 is made up of 14 amino acids. The germline V and J ends were trimmed by 0 bases and 2 bases, with 8 bases remaining between them. Germline-derived CDR1 and CDR2 are SGDLS and YYNGEE. In nucleotides, the CDR3 is TGTGCCAGCAGCGTAGGAGGCGGACAAGAGACCCAGTACTTC. As protein: CASSVGGGQETQYF. The full variable domain, in which reference TRBV9 and TRBJ2-5 provide the parts outside the CDR3, is DSGVTQTPKHLITATGQRVTLRCSPRSGDLSVYWYQQSLDQGLQFLIQYYNGEERAKGNILERFSAQQFPDLHSELNLSSLELGDSALYFCASSVGGGQETQYFGPGTRLLVL.

Note on this clone: One end of the junction fails to match germline, which may point to a read error. The chain joins TRBV10-1 to TRBJ2-2; possible D gene TRBD2, 6 bases. The CDR3 is 12 residues long. Germline loops: CDR1 WNHNN, CDR2 SYGVQD (reference sequence). In DNA form, the CDR3 reads TGCGCCAGCAGTGCGAACACCGGGGGGCTGTTTTTT. It specifies CASSANTGGLFF.

The chain couples TRBV5-1 to TRBJ2-7; 8 bases align to TRBD1. Trimming removed 0 bases from V and 5 bases from J; junction bases left unmatched: 4. CDR1 and CDR2 from the germline V gene are SGHRS and YFSETQ. This CDR3 region has 14 residues. CDR3 bases: TGCGCCAGCAGCTTGGCGATACAGGGGGACGAGCAGTACTTC. This codes for CASSLAIQGDEQYF.

The rearrangement links TRBV10-1 to TRBJ2-7, with TRBD1 identical over 7 bases. The junction had 11 bases not matched to a gene; V was cut back by 4 bases and J by 5 bases. This CDR3 spans 15 amino acids. Germline assignment: CDR1 WNHNN and CDR2 SYGVQD (reference sequence). This chain's CDR3 is CASSAQTGTPNEQYF. The CDR3 DNA reads TGCGCCAGCAGTGCCCAGACAGGGACCCCCAACGAGCAGTACTTC.

This chain connects TRBV2 to TRBJ2-5; TRBD1 is a possible D gene (5 bases). The CDR3 length is 15 residues. Germline CDR1 reads SNHLY; CDR2 reads FYNNEI. Trimming took 5 bases from V and 1 from J, leaving 14 bases between them. The CDR3 coding sequence is TGTGCCAGCAGTAATCAGGGATCCCTCCAAGAGACCCAGTACTTC. Amino acids: CASSNQGSLQETQYF.

The chain is built from TRBV7-2 and TRBJ2-3, with a weak D call TRBD2 (6 bases). Germline CDR1 reads SGHTA; CDR2 reads FQGNSA. Trimming stripped 5 bases from V and 2 bases from J, with 11 bases between. This CDR3 has 14 amino acids. The CDR3 DNA reads as TGTGCCAGCAGCCCCGGGAGATCCACAGATACGCAGTATTTT. Translating gives CASSPGRSTDTQYF.

The chain employs TRBV28 and TRBJ1-1, with 9 bases fitting TRBD1. Germline V lookup: CDR1 MDHEN, CDR2 SYDVKM. The V segment lost 7 bases and the J segment 3 bases; nucleotides outside the gene matches: 12. This CDR3 contains 16 residues. The chain's CDR3 is CASNPADRGVYTEAFF. CDR3 sequence (DNA): TGTGCCAGCAATCCGGCCGACAGGGGGGTATACACTGAAGCTTTCTTT. Together with reference TRBV28 and TRBJ1-1, the CDR3 gives the full variable domain: DVKVTQSSRYLVKRTGEKVFLECVQDMDHENMFWYRQDPGLGLRLIYFSYDVKMKEKGDIPEGYSVSREKKERFSLILESASTNQTSMYLCASNPADRGVYTEAFFGQGTRLTVV.

The J gene is TRBJ1-1, the V gene TRBV3-1 (or the pseudogene TRBV3-2); D gene ambiguous. This CDR3 region has 13 residues. Germline CDR1 and CDR2: LGHDT and YNNKEL (reference sequence). With 6 bases removed from V and 11 bases from J, the gap between germline ends came to 19 bases. The CDR3 region is CASRQTPGQAAFF. The CDR3 DNA is TGTGCCAGCAGGCAAACCCCCGGGCAGGCCGCTTTCTTT.

The J gene is TRBJ2-2, the V gene TRBV27, with D unresolved. This CDR3 contains 12 residues. Germline CDR1 MNHEY, CDR2 SMNVEV (reference sequence). V shed 9 bases and J shed 6 bases, with 11 bases lying between them. DNA for the CDR3: TGTGCCAGTCGCGAGGTGGCCGGGGAGCTGTTTTTT. The encoded protein is CASREVAGELFF.

The J gene is TRBJ1-5, the V gene TRBV5-5; no definite D call. The V gene's germline CDR1 is SGHKS and CDR2 YYEKEE (reference sequence). Trimming shortened V by 0 bases and J by 0 bases, and 16 bases separated the two germline ends. This CDR3 has 18 residues. CDR3 sequence: CASSLGHRPGYSNQPQHF. The CDR3 nucleotides are TGTGCCAGCAGCTTGGGCCACCGACCGGGTTATAGCAATCAGCCCCAGCATTTT.

The rearrangement uses TRBV19 and TRBJ1-4, with TRBD1 as a possible D gene (6 bases). CDR3 length equals 16 residues. V lost 0 bases and J 8 bases, leaving 16 bases between the germline ends. CDR1 LNHDA and CDR2 SQIVND come from the germline V gene (reference sequence). CDR3: CASSIDQTGMREKLFF. The CDR3 DNA reads as TGTGCCAGTAGTATAGATCAGACAGGAATGAGAGAAAAACTGTTTTTT.